This TCR beta chain stems from a study of T cells in Graves' hyperthyroidism and ophthalmopathy (dated by TCRdb to the late 2010s). Notes on the research overall: Peripheral blood was sampled at the time of initial diagnosis, prior to any treatment. To identify TCR V-J signatures that set the groups apart, the researchers used a discovery cohort of more than 95 patients, made up of 40 to 45 with Graves' ophthalmopathy and approximately 57 with stable Graves' hyperthyroidism. Prospective prediction of ophthalmopathy was tested in an independent validation cohort consisting of 18 hyperthyroidism patients and 15 to 17 patients who later progressed to ophthalmopathy. For training and testing, the approximately 92 patients in the discovery cohort were randomly divided in a 7:3 ratio. The study also compared thyroid tissue and blood T-cell repertoires from a handful of Graves' hyperthyroidism patients. After blood sampling, hyperthyroidism patients were treated with methimazole at a starting dose of 30 mg daily, and ophthalmopathy patients were treated with high-dose intravenous methylprednisolone. The paper describes TCR Vbeta CDR3 sequencing of around 130 peripheral blood samples, made up of roughly 40 ophthalmopathy patients, roughly 80 hyperthyroidism patients and roughly 17 progressor patients. Beyond this particular receptor, the publication reports: No statistical method was used to set the sample size in advance, and investigators knew the group allocation. Most expanded thyroid clonotypes (frequency above 0.001) were also found in blood, which suggests that blood repertoires may mirror thyroid immune responses. In cross-validation, a model built on a 13 V-J signature told ophthalmopathy apart from stable hyperthyroidism with under 90% sensitivity and 81% to 82% specificity, and in testing the same model reached 80%/75%. In validation, the model predicted progression to ophthalmopathy a median of roughly 6.2 months before onset, with about 71% sensitivity and 72.22% specificity.

V is pruned by 4 bases and J by 0 bases, leaving 4 bases of the junction without a gene match. The CDR3 numbers 16 residues from cysteine through phenylalanine. The CDR3 DNA has 48 bases and is translated from base 1. CDR1 is given as ENHRY and CDR2 as SYGVKD, both from the germline V gene. The TCR beta CDR3 regions were amplified from RNA transcripts. A first-round RT-PCR of the TCR CDR3 used the HTBI primer set with the Qiagen OneStep RT-PCR kit. Libraries were constructed in a second round of multiplex PCR, after which size selection and purification were carried out. The libraries were sequenced on an Illumina HiSeq2000 using paired-end 100 bp reads. Turning to the authors' computational methods: SOAPnuke was used to process the raw data, removing reads that contained adapters or uncalled bases, had a mean Phred below 15, or lacked an exact match to the constant primer or identifier. COPE v1.2.5 was used to merge the high-quality paired reads, and each unique nucleotide sequence was defined as a clonotype. MiTCR v1.1 was used to align clonotypes to the IMGT TRBV, TRBD and TRBJ reference segments. The analysis was restricted to V-J combinations with a frequency above 0.0001, which together covered roughly 99% of the repertoires. The TCS score was defined as the ratio of F50 (clonal expansion) to E x V (chaos), calculated using BLOSUM62-based TCRdist between CDR3 peptides within each V-J. Welch's t-statistics and random forest reduced just over 500 V-J features to around 14, which were used in a naive Bayes classifier (R e1071). The raw public data were reprocessed by TCRdb itself: fastp quality trimming at Q25, MiXCR clonotype calling, in-frame beta chains only. Entries are consolidated by CDR3 protein sequence, retaining the most common genes and DNA. The V and J calls were determined by TCRdb, not by the authors. The sample profile shows under 550,000 distinct CDR3 sequences; about 20% of them were found once. 45% to 50% of the sample lies in the top ten.

Ophthalmopathy patients had moderately to severely active disease, Clinical Activity Score of at least 3, NOSPECS grade of at least 4, and duration under 3 months. Exclusion was applied to patients with uncontrolled infections, other autoimmune diseases, pregnancy or lactation. Diagnoses were established on the basis of clinical symptoms, serum thyroxine and TRAb, thyroid ultrasound, and orbital computed tomography. PBMCs were separated from 10 ml of fresh peripheral blood using Ficoll-Paque density gradient centrifugation. Total RNA was extracted using Trizol reagent, and RNA quality was assessed on an Agilent 2100 Bioanalyzer. Worth noting for this clonotype: Its antigen target is currently unknown. The record has no base qualities; no much larger clone is one base away.

The TCR was taken from a man aged 35 to 55 with Graves' ophthalmopathy. The chain couples TRBV10-3 to TRBJ1-1, and 11 bases in between align with TRBD1. Sequenced input: blood. CDR3 region: CAISGGTGGLNTEAFF. In nucleotides, the sequence is TGTGCCATCAGTGGGGGGACAGGGGGACTGAACACTGAAGCTTTCTTT.